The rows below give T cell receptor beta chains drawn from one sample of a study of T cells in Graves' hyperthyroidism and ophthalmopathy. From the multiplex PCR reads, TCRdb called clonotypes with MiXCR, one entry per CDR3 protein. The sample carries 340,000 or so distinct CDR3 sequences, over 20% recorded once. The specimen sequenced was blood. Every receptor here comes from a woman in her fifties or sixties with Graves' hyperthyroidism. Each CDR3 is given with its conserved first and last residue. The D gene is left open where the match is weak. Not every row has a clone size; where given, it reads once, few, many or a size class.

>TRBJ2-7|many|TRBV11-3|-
CASSSPPEETPYEQYF
TGTGCCAGCAGCTCCCCTCCCGAAGAAACCCCTTACGAGCAGTACTTC
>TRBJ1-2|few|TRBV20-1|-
CSARDYGGPHYGYTF
TGCAGTGCTAGAGATTATGGAGGGCCGCACTATGGCTACACCTTC
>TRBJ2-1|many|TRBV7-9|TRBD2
CASSLEGGRAYNEQFF
TGTGCCAGCAGCTTAGAAGGCGGGAGGGCCTACAATGAGCAGTTCTTC
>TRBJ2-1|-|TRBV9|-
CASSVDTSNEQFF
TGTGCCAGCAGCGTAGATACTTCCAATGAGCAGTTCTTC
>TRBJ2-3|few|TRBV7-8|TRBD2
CASSLVRTSGGEGDTQYF
TGTGCCAGCAGCTTAGTACGCACTAGCGGGGGGGAGGGAGATACGCAGTATTTT
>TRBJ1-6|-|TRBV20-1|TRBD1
CSARSRQGYNSPLHF
TGCAGTGCTAGATCTCGACAGGGATATAATTCACCCCTCCACTTT
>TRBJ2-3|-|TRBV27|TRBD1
CASSPRTGADTQYF
TGTGCCAGCAGTCCCCGGACAGGGGCCGATACGCAGTATTTT
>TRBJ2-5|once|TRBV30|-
CAWSNGETQYF
TGTGCCTGGAGTAATGGGGAGACCCAGTACTTC
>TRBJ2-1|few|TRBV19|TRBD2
CASSIALGGTTPVSYNEQFF
TGTGCCAGTAGTATAGCCCTGGGGGGGACTACCCCCGTTTCCTACAATGAGCAGTTCTTC
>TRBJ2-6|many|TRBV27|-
CASRQAQSSGANVLTF
TGTGCCAGCCGACAGGCCCAGAGCTCTGGGGCCAACGTCCTGACTTTC
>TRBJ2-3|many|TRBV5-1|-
CASSLDRNEKYTQYF
TGCGCCAGCAGCTTGGACAGGAATGAAAAGTATACGCAGTATTTT
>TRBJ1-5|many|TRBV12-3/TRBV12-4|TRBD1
CASSPGQGITPQHF
TGTGCCAGCAGCCCCGGACAGGGAATTACGCCCCAGCATTTT
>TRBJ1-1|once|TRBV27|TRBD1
CASSLSGQGLKAFF
TGTGCCAGCAGTTTATCGGGACAGGGGCTAAAAGCTTTCTTT
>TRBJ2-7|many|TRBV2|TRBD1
CASRAGTGSYEQYF
TGTGCCAGCAGAGCCGGGACAGGGTCCTACGAGCAGTACTTC
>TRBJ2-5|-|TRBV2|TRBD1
CTSSADRGGETQYF
TGTACCAGCAGTGCCGACAGGGGCGGGGAGACCCAGTACTTC
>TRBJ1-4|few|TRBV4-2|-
CASSQGRTGTNEKLFF
TGTGCCAGCAGCCAAGGCCGGACGGGAACTAATGAAAAACTGTTTTTT
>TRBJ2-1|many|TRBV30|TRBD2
CAWSTSGASYNEQFF
TGTGCCTGGAGTACTAGCGGGGCTTCCTACAATGAGCAGTTCTTC
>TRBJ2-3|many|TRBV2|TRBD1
CASRQGAGTDTQYF
TGTGCCAGCAGACAGGGGGCTGGAACAGATACGCAGTATTTT
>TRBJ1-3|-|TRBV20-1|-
CSARVFSGNTIYF
TGCAGTGCTAGGGTATTCTCTGGAAACACCATATATTTT
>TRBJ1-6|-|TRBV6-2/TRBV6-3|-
CASSYDRASGAGNSPLHF
TGTGCCAGCAGTTACGATAGGGCGTCGGGGGCCGGGAATTCACCCCTCCACTTT
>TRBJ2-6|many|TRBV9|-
CASSVGYSNVLTF
TGTGCCAGCAGCGTAGGATACAGCAACGTCCTGACTTTC
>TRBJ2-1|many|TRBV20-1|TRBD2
CSARDSGPSGGSSGNEQFF
TGCAGTGCTAGAGATTCGGGGCCTTCTGGCGGGAGTTCTGGGAATGAGCAGTTCTTC
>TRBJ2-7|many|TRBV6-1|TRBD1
CASGGTGGAYEQYF
TGTGCCAGCGGGGGGACAGGGGGCGCCTACGAGCAGTACTTC
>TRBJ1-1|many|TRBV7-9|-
CASSPYKGTEAFF
TGTGCCAGCAGCCCGTACAAGGGCACTGAAGCTTTCTTT
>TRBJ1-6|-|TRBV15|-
CATSRSLNSPLHF
TGTGCCACCAGCAGATCCCTCAATTCACCCCTCCACTTT
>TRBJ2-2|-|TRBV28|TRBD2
CASRTAGLAAGSNTGELFF
TGTGCCAGCAGGACCGCGGGACTAGCGGCGGGGTCGAACACCGGGGAGCTGTTTTTT
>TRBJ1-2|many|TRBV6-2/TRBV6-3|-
CASSYSNSYGYTF
TGTGCCAGCAGTTACTCGAACAGCTATGGCTACACCTTC
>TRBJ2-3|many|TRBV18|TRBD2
CASSYSGSRTDTQYF
TGTGCCAGCTCATATAGCGGGAGTCGAACAGATACGCAGTATTTT
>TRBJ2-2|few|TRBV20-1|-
CSARVQPNTGELFF
TGCAGTGCTAGAGTACAGCCGAACACCGGGGAGCTGTTTTTT
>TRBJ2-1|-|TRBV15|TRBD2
CATSAGDFFNEQFF
TGTGCCACCAGCGCGGGGGACTTCTTCAATGAGCAGTTCTTC
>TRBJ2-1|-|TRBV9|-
CASSPRGLRNEQFF
TGTGCCAGCAGCCCCCGGGGCCTTCGGAATGAGCAGTTCTTC
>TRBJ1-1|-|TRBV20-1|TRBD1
CSAGRGLTEAFF
TGCAGTGCTGGCAGGGGGCTTACTGAAGCTTTCTTT
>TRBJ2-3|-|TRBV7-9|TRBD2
CASSPNQLAGGTDTQYF
TGTGCCAGCAGCCCCAACCAACTAGCGGGGGGGACAGATACGCAGTATTTT
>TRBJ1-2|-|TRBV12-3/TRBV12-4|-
CASSLGHGYTF
TGTGCCAGCAGTCTAGGGCATGGCTACACCTTC
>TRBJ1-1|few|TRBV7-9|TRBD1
CASSLDPGQGKRTEAFF
TGTGCCAGCAGCTTGGATCCGGGACAGGGGAAGAGGACTGAAGCTTTCTTT
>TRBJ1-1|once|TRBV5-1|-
CASNYRGGRVNTEAFF
TGCGCCAGCAACTACCGAGGAGGCAGGGTGAACACTGAAGCTTTCTTT
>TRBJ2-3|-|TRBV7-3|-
CASRSSGTDTQYF
TGTGCCAGCAGGTCTAGCGGCACAGATACGCAGTATTTT
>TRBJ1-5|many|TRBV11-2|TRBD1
CASSLDRGTAGAQHF
TGTGCCAGCAGTTTAGACAGGGGAACGGCGGGCGCCCAGCATTTT
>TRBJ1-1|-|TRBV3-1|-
CASSQGVEGYTEAFF
TGTGCCAGCAGCCAAGGGGTTGAGGGGTACACTGAAGCTTTCTTT
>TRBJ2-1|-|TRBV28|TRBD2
CASSFTSGGNEQFF
TGTGCCAGCAGTTTCACTAGCGGGGGGAATGAGCAGTTCTTC
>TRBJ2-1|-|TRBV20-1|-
CSASWFLVNEQFF
TGCAGTGCTAGTTGGTTTTTGGTCAATGAGCAGTTCTTC
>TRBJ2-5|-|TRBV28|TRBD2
CASSAPAAGNQETQYF
TGTGCCAGCAGTGCCCCCGCAGCGGGGAACCAAGAGACCCAGTACTTC
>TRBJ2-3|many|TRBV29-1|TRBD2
CSVEVWTSEDTQYF
TGCAGCGTTGAAGTGTGGACTAGCGAAGATACGCAGTATTTT
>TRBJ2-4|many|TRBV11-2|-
CASSLVGQGNIQYF
TGTGCCAGCAGCTTAGTGGGTCAGGGGAACATTCAGTACTTC
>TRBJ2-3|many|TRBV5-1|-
CASSRGSGTDTQYF
TGCGCCAGCAGTCGTGGGAGCGGCACAGATACGCAGTATTTT
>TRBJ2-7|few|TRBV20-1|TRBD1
CSAPDRGTYEQYF
TGCAGTGCCCCAGACAGGGGTACCTACGAGCAGTACTTC
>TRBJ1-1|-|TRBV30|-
CAWSPEWGGTEAFF
TGTGCCTGGAGCCCCGAATGGGGGGGAACGGAAGCTTTCTTT
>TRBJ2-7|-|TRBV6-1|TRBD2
CASNPLAGESYEQYF
TGTGCCAGCAACCCCCTAGCGGGGGAATCTTACGAGCAGTACTTC
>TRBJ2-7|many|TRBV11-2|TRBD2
CASSLGLAGVEQYF
TGTGCCAGCAGCCTGGGACTAGCGGGAGTCGAGCAGTACTTC
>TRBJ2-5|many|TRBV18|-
CASSLGRMETQYF
TGTGCCAGCTCACTCGGCCGCATGGAGACCCAGTACTTC
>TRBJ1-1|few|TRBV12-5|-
CASGLEGTEAFF
TGTGCTAGTGGTTTAGAGGGTACTGAAGCTTTCTTT
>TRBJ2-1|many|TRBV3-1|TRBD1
CASSRTGYNEQFF
TGTGCCAGCAGCCGGACAGGTTACAATGAGCAGTTCTTC
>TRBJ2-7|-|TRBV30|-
CAWSVWGGGGEQYF
TGTGCCTGGAGTGTATGGGGGGGGGGCGGTGAGCAGTACTTC